The clone carrying this T cell receptor (beta chain) has only one observation. CDR3 length: 12 amino acids. Trimming stripped 4 bases from V and 10 bases from J, with 11 bases between. Per the germline V gene, CDR1 is SGHVS and CDR2 is FQNEAQ. The sample is drawn from a study of control samples from healthy donors and cancer patients. Assay: immunoSEQ multiplex PCR; the TCRdb copy retains only in-frame clones and omits some. The table includes about 96,000 clones, approximately 93% detected once. Sample: blood. The TCR comes from a man aged 18-30 years in good health. The chain carries TRBV7-8 and TRBJ2-1; no definite D call. CDR3 in amino acids: CASSSPGLEQFF. In DNA, the CDR3 is TGTGCCAGCAGCTCGCCGGGCCTAGAGCAGTTCTTC.